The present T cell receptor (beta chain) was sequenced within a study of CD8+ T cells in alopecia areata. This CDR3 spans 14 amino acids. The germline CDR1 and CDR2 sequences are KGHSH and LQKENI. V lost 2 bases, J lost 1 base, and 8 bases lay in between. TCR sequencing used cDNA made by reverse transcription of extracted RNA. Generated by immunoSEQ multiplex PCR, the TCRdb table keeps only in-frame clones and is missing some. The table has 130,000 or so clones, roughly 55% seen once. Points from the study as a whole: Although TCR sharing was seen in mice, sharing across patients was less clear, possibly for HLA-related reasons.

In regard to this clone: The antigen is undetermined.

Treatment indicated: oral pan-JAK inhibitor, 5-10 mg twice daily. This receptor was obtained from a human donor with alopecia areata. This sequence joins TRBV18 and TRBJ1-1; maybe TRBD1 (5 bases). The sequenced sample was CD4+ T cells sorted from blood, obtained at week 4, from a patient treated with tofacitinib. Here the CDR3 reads CASSPTQGNTEAFF. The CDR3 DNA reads TGTGCCAGCTCACCAACCCAGGGGAACACTGAAGCTTTCTTT.